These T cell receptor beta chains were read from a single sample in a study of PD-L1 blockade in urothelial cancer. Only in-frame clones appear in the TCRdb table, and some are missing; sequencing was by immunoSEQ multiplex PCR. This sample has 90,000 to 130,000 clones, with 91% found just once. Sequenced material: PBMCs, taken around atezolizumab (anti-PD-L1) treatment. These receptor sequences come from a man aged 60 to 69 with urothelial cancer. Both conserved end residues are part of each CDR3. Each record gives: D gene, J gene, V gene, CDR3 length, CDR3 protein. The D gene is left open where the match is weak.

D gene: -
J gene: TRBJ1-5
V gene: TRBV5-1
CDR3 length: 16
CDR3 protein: CASSISGPYSNQPQHF

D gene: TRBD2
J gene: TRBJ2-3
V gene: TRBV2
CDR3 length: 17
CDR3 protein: CASRPGLAGGREDTQYF

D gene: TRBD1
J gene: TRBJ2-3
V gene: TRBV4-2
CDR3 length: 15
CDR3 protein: CASSPDRGATDTQYF

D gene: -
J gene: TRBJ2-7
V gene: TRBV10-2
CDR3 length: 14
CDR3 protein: CASSEGQSSYEQYF

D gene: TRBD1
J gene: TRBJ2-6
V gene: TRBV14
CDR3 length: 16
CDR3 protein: CASSPGTGLRANVLTF

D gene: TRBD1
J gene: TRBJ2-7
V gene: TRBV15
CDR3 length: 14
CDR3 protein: CATSTGQGRYEQYF

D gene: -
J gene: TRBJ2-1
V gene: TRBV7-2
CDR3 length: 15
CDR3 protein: CASSFLQLSYNEQFF

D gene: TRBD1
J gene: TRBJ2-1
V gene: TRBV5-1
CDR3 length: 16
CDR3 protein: CASSLVATTGGNEQFF

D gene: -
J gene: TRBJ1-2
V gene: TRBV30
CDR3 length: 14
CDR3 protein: CAWSVQGLNYGYTF

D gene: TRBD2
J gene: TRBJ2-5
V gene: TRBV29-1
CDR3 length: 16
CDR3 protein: CSVGPPTSGDQETQYF

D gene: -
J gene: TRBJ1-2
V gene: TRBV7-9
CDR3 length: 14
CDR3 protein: CASSLAGADYGYTF

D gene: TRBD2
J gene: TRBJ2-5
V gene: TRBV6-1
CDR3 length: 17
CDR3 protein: CASSERGTSGGTETQYF

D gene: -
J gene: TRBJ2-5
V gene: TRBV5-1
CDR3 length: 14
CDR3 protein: CASSLTAEQETQYF

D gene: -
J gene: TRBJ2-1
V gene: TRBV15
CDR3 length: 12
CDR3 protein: CATSLPHNEQFF

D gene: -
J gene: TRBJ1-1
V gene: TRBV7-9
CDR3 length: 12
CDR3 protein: CASSLTRTEAFF

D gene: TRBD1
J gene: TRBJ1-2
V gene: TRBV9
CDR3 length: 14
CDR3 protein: CASSDRDRASGYTF

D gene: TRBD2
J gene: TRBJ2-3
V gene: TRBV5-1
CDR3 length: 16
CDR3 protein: CASSRTPSGITDTQYF

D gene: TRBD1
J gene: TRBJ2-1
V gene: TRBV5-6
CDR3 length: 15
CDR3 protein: CASSLVAGGGNEQFF

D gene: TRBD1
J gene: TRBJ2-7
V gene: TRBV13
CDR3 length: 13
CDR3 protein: CASSLTGRDEQYF

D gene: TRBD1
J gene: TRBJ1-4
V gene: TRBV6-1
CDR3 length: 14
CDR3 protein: CASDPDRGNEKLFF

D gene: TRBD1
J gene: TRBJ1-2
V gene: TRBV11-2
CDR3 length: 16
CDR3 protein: CASRNVGGQGPYGYTF

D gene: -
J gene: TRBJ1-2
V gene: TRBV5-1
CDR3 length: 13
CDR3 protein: CASSYDTYYGYTF

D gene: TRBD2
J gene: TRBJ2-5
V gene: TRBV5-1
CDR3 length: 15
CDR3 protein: CASSNGLAEQETQYF

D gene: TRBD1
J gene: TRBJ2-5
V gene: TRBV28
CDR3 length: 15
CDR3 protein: CASTNRQGAFETQYF

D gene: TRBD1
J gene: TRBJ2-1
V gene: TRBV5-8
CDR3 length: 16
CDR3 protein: CASSLGDRGTPNEQFF

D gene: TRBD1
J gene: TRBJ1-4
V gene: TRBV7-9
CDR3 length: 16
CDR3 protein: CASSLPSGQGNEKLFF

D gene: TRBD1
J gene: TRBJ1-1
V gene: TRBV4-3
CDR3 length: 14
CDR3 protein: CASSQLTGGAEAFF

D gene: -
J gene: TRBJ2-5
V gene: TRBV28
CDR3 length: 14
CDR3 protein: CASSSGTHQETQYF

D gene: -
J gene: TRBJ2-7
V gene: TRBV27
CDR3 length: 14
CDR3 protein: CASSWGGQIYEQYF

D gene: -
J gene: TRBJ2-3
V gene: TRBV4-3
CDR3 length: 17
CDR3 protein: CASSQDLRGLRTDTQYF